These 24 T cell receptor beta chains were sequenced from one sample in a study of T cells in women clearing cervical HPV infection. The repertoire was sequenced with immunoSEQ multiplex PCR; TCRdb's copy has only in-frame clones and lacks some. The sample table sets out under 20,000 clones. The sequenced material came from blood buffy coat. The receptors derive from a woman aged 18-70 years with a cervical HPV16 infection that either progressed to CIN3+ or cleared (not recorded which).

In regard to this clone: Read sequence stops 3 residues before the CDR3 end, and the germline J gene provides the missing end. The chain couples TRBV2 to TRBJ1-2; the D gene is possibly TRBD1 (5 bases). V dropped 6 bases and J dropped 4 bases, with 12 bases sitting between them. This CDR3 region has 13 residues. The germline V gene has CDR1 SNHLY and CDR2 FYNNEI. The CDR3 protein is CASRDNRPYGYTF. The part of the CDR3 DNA that was read is TGTGCCAGCAGGGACAACAGACCCTATGGC.

On this clone itself: The CDR3 end falls 3 residues outside the read, so it is completed with the germline J gene. The gene calls are TRBV19 and TRBJ1-2; tentatively, D is TRBD1 (5 bases). The CDR3 consists of 14 residues. V was pared by 3 bases and J by 5 bases, with 13 bases between. Per germline, CDR1 LNHDA and CDR2 SQIVND (reference sequence). This chain's CDR3 is CASSMGDSGYGYTF. CDR3 bases read: TGTGCCAGTAGTATGGGAGACAGCGGGTATGGC.

Worth noting for this clone: The CDR3 is cut off 3 residues early in the read; its end comes from the germline J gene. The genes are TRBV6-1 and TRBJ2-7, with a weak D call TRBD2 (6 bases). V lost 0 bases, J lost 4 bases, and 10 bases lay in between. This CDR3 has 14 residues. The germline V gene has CDR1 MNHNS and CDR2 SASEGT. The CDR3 is CASSEARDLYEQYF. The sequenced part of the CDR3 DNA is TGTGCCAGCAGTGAAGCGAGGGACTTGTACGAG.

Note on this clone: The sequence runs out 3 residues before the end of the CDR3; the remainder is reconstructed from the germline J gene. The chain recombines TRBV10-2 with TRBJ2-7; a weak D match, TRBD2 (5 bases). The CDR3 sequence is 13 residues long. Germline V gives CDR1 WSHSY, CDR2 SAAADI. V was shortened by 8 bases and J by 3 bases, with 14 bases between the two germline ends. The part of the CDR3 DNA that was read is TGCGCCAGCTCGCGAGGGCCAAACTACGAG. Translating it yields CASSRGPNYE. The full CDR3 protein is CASSRGPNYEQYF.

Concerning this clone: The sequenced fragment ends 3 residues before the CDR3 boundary, so the rest is inferred from the germline J gene. The J gene is TRBJ1-2, the V gene TRBV20-1; no firm D call. V was trimmed by 6 bases and J by 6 bases, leaving 14 bases between them. Germline loops: CDR1 DFQATT, CDR2 SNEGSKA (reference sequence). CDR3 length equals 12 residues. The CDR3 spells CSAPSNQNGYTF. The CDR3 DNA, read in part, is TGCAGTGCCCCTTCGAACCAGAATGGC.

About this clone: The CDR3 goes on 3 residues after the read ends, and that part is filled in from the germline J gene. The V gene is TRBV7-9, the J gene TRBJ1-1; no definite D call. Germline values: CDR1 SEHNR, CDR2 FQNEAQ (reference sequence). CDR3 length equals 15 residues. CDR3 DNA (partial): TGTGCCAGCAGCCCAACTAGCTTGATGCTAGATACG. Translation: CASSPTSLMLDT. The whole CDR3 region reads CASSPTSLMLDTAFF.

With respect to this clone: With the read ending 3 residues before the CDR3 end, the germline J gene is used to fill in that end. The rearrangement uses TRBV6-1 and TRBJ2-2; TRBD1 might be the D (6 bases). Germline CDR1 MNHNS, CDR2 SASEGT. V was clipped by 4 bases and J by 7 bases, with 13 bases between them. The CDR3 sequence is 14 residues long. The part of the CDR3 DNA that was read is TGTGCCAGCAGTGCAGGGGTAGAAGGCGGGGAG. It encodes CASSAGVEGGE. The full CDR3 protein is CASSAGVEGGELFF.

Remarks on this clone: At one of its ends the junction is not consistent with the germline gene, which may arise from a read error. The read falls 3 residues short of the CDR3 end, and the missing part is taken from the germline J gene. This CDR3 is also generated by other DNA sequences in the sample. This chain uses TRBV11-2 with TRBJ1-2; D might be TRBD1 (6 bases). Per the germline V gene, CDR1 is SGHAT and CDR2 is FQNNGV. The CDR3 runs 14 residues. The CDR3 bases that were read are TGTGCCAGTAGCTTAGGTCGACAGGTCTATGGC. Translation: CASSLGRQVYG. The complete CDR3 protein is CASSLGRQVYGYTF.

Points on this clone: The missing CDR3 end, 3 residues past where the read stops, is filled in from the germline J gene. The V gene is TRBV20-1, the J gene TRBJ1-4; D is ambiguous. V shed 0 bases and J shed 4 bases, with 9 bases lying between them. The CDR3 consists of 14 residues. The germline gives CDR1 DFQATT, CDR2 SNEGSKA (reference sequence). The CDR3 DNA, read in part, is TGCAGTGCTAGAGAGCTAGCTTATAATGAAAAA. The encoded protein is CSARELAYNEK. The whole CDR3 protein is CSARELAYNEKLFF.

Comment on this clone: The read terminates 3 residues ahead of where the CDR3 ends, so the germline J gene completes it. This rearrangement joins TRBV19 to TRBJ2-6; no clear D. Germline CDR1 reads LNHDA; CDR2 reads SQIVND (reference sequence). V dropped 3 bases and J dropped 2 bases, with 11 bases sitting between them. The CDR3 extends over 16 amino acids. The CDR3 is CASSISGLTGANVLTF. The CDR3 bases that were read are TGTGCCAGTAGTATCTCTGGGCTTACTGGGGCCAACGTC.

In the case of this clone: The CDR3 end is not reached by the read, which stops 3 residues before it; the germline J gene fills it in. V gene TRBV2 combines with J gene TRBJ2-1; unclear D gene. Germline V gives CDR1 SNHLY, CDR2 FYNNEI. The CDR3 extends over 12 amino acids. The V and J ends lost 6 bases and 3 bases respectively, with 6 bases between them. The CDR3 DNA, read in part, is TGTGCCAGCAGACCCTACTACAATGAG. It encodes CASRPYYNE. The CDR3 in full is CASRPYYNEQFF.

The part of the CDR3 DNA that was read is TGTGCCAGCAGCTTAGCGCCCCAGGCCAATGAG. It yields the protein CASSLAPQANE. The CDR3 reads in full as CASSLAPQANEQFF. The rearrangement uses TRBV7-6 and TRBJ2-1; D unclear. Sequencing ends 3 residues short of the CDR3 end; the germline J gene provides the rest. In germline, CDR1 is SGHVS, CDR2 FNYEAQ. With 0 bases removed from V and 6 bases from J, the gap between germline ends came to 9 bases. The CDR3 loop spans 14 amino acids. Full variable domain (rest looked up from reference TRBV7-6 and TRBJ2-1): GAGVSQSPRYKVTKRGQDVALRCDPISGHVSLYWYRQALGQGPEFLTYFNYEAQQDKSGLPNDRFSAERPEGSISTLTIQRTEQRDSAMYRCASSLAPQANEQFFGPGTRLTVL.

Turning to this clone: Sequencing ends 3 residues short of the CDR3 end; the germline J gene provides the rest. The chain carries TRBV7-8 and TRBJ1-1, with a weak D call TRBD1 (5 bases). V was pared by 1 base and J by 2 bases, with 8 bases between. This CDR3 is built from 14 residues. The germline gives CDR1 SGHVS, CDR2 FQNEAQ. CDR3 sequence reads: CASSLGGGNTEAFF. The CDR3 DNA, read in part, is TGTGCCAGCAGCTTAGGGGGGGGTAACACTGAA.

To note about this clone: The read terminates 3 residues before the CDR3 end, so the remaining end is supplied by the germline J gene. The chain has TRBV19 and TRBJ1-1, with a possible D match to TRBD1 (5 bases). Germline V gene lookup returns CDR1 LNHDA and CDR2 SQIVND (reference sequence). There are 15 residues in the CDR3. V was trimmed by 0 bases and J by 1 base, leaving 9 bases between them. The sequenced CDR3 bases are TGTGCCAGTAGTATAGATCTAGGACAGAACACTGAA. As protein: CASSIDLGQNTE. The full CDR3 is CASSIDLGQNTEAFF.

About this clone: The CDR3 end falls 3 residues outside the read, so it is completed with the germline J gene. This chain joins TRBV5-1 and TRBJ2-7, with 9 positions matching TRBD1. V lost 3 bases to trimming and J lost 2 bases; unmatched junction nucleotides: 6. CDR3 length: 15 residues. Germline CDR1 is SGHRS and CDR2 is YFSETQ. CDR3 amino acids: CASSSPGQGTYEQYF. CDR3 DNA (partial): TGCGCCAGCAGCTCCCCGGGACAGGGAACCTACGAG. Together with reference TRBV5-1 and TRBJ2-7, the CDR3 gives the full variable domain: KAGVTQTPRYLIKTRGQQVTLSCSPISGHRSVSWYQQTPGQGLQFLFEYFSETQRNKGNFPGRFSGRQFSNSRSEMNVSTLELGDSALYLCASSSPGQGTYEQYFGPGTRLTVT.

Notes on this clone: The sequence runs out 3 residues before the end of the CDR3; the remainder is reconstructed from the germline J gene. The chain joins TRBV5-4 to TRBJ1-2, with D possibly matching TRBD1 (5 bases). The CDR3 is 14 amino acids. Trimming removed 4 bases from V and 5 bases from J, with 15 bases in between. Germline V gene data show CDR1 as SGHNT and CDR2 as YYREEE (reference sequence). CDR3 sequence: CASSDPTESYGYTF. The part of the CDR3 DNA that was read is TGTGCCAGCAGCGACCCGACAGAATCTTATGGC.

Remarks on this clone: The read halts 3 residues ahead of the CDR3 end, with the missing end drawn from the germline J gene. This chain links TRBV20-1 with TRBJ1-2, with a tentative D call TRBD1 (6 bases). V shed 5 bases and J shed 4 bases, with 17 bases lying between them. From germline, CDR1 is DFQATT and CDR2 SNEGSKA (reference sequence). This CDR3 spans 14 amino acids. The CDR3 here is CSAPPGVGGYGYTF. The part of the CDR3 DNA that was read is TGCAGTGCTCCTCCAGGGGTGGGAGGCTATGGC.

As for this clone: Coverage ceases 3 residues before the CDR3 finishes, and the germline J gene fills in the end. This chain joins TRBV20-1 and TRBJ2-7, with D possibly being TRBD2 (7 bases). The V end lost 3 bases, the J end lost 5 bases, and 17 bases lay between the germline ends. The CDR3 has 14 residues. In germline, CDR1 is DFQATT, CDR2 SNEGSKA (reference sequence). CDR3: CSASRPGGVDEQYF. The sequenced part of the CDR3 DNA is TGCAGTGCTAGCCGGCCGGGGGGCGTGGACGAG.

Concerning this clone itself: The read halts 3 residues ahead of the CDR3 end, with the missing end drawn from the germline J gene. The chain couples TRBV6-2 or TRBV6-3 to TRBJ2-7; perhaps TRBD1 as D (5 bases). Germline V lookup: CDR1 MNHEY, CDR2 SVGEGT. This CDR3 region has 13 residues. The V and J ends lost 10 bases and 4 bases respectively, with 17 bases between them. The sequenced part of the CDR3 DNA is TGTGCCACCCTCGACAGTTACTTATACGAG. Its protein is CATLDSYLYE. The whole CDR3 region reads CATLDSYLYEQYF.

The sequenced CDR3 bases are TGTGCCAGCAGCTCTGACAGGGGTAATGAG. Protein: CASSSDRGNE. The full CDR3 is CASSSDRGNEQFF. This chain connects TRBV11-2 to TRBJ2-1; 8 bases align to TRBD1. The sequenced fragment ends 3 residues before the CDR3 boundary, so the rest is inferred from the germline J gene. This CDR3 is 13 amino acids long. CDR1 is SGHAT and CDR2 is FQNNGV in the germline V gene. V lost 4 bases, J lost 7 bases, and 3 bases stayed unmatched.

To note about this clone: Read data end 3 residues before the CDR3 end; the end is taken from the germline J gene. This chain links TRBV5-1 with TRBJ2-1; possible D gene TRBD1, 6 bases. CDR3 length: 15 amino acids. Germline V gives CDR1 SGHRS, CDR2 YFSETQ. Trimming shortened V by 4 bases and J by 2 bases, and 13 bases separated the two germline ends. The CDR3 is CASSKTGTTYNEQFF. The DNA read from the CDR3 is TGCGCCAGCAGCAAGACAGGCACCACCTACAATGAG. Combining the CDR3 with reference TRBV5-1 and TRBJ2-1 gives the whole variable domain KAGVTQTPRYLIKTRGQQVTLSCSPISGHRSVSWYQQTPGQGLQFLFEYFSETQRNKGNFPGRFSGRQFSNSRSEMNVSTLELGDSALYLCASSKTGTTYNEQFFGPGTRLTVL.

On this clone itself: The read ends 3 residues shy of where the CDR3 ends; the end is completed using the germline J gene. V is TRBV7-2 and J is TRBJ2-1, with D perhaps TRBD2 (6 bases). The CDR3 contains 15 residues. V was trimmed by 4 bases and J by 7 bases, leaving 17 bases between them. Germline CDR1 is SGHTA and CDR2 is FQGNSA. CDR3 sequence reads: CASSSHGGNMNEQFF. CDR3 DNA, as far as it was read: TGTGCCAGCAGCTCCCACGGCGGGAATATGAATGAG.

To note about this clone: The CDR3 end falls 3 residues outside the read, so it is completed with the germline J gene. The chain links TRBV28 to TRBJ2-3; possibly TRBD1 or TRBD2 for D (7 bases each). The CDR3 spans 14 residues. The V and J ends lost 5 bases and 2 bases respectively, with 11 bases between them. Germline-derived CDR1 and CDR2 are MDHEN and SYDVKM. The CDR3 here is CASSREGATDTQYF. CDR3 bases read: TGTGCCAGCAGTAGGGAGGGGGCCACAGATACG.

This clone is deemed medium-sized (0.01 to 0.1%) by its frequency. The read stops 3 residues short of the end of the CDR3; the missing end is completed from the germline J gene. V gene TRBV29-1 combines with J gene TRBJ2-2, with 7 bases identical to TRBD1. CDR1 and CDR2 from the germline V gene are SQVTM and ANQGSEA. The V and J ends lost 6 bases and 6 bases, in that order; junction bases with no gene match: 10. The CDR3 has 14 amino acids. The covered CDR3 bases are TGCAGCGTCGATATACAGGGGAAACCCGGGGAG. Protein sequence: CSVDIQGKPGE. The CDR3 as a whole reads CSVDIQGKPGELFF.